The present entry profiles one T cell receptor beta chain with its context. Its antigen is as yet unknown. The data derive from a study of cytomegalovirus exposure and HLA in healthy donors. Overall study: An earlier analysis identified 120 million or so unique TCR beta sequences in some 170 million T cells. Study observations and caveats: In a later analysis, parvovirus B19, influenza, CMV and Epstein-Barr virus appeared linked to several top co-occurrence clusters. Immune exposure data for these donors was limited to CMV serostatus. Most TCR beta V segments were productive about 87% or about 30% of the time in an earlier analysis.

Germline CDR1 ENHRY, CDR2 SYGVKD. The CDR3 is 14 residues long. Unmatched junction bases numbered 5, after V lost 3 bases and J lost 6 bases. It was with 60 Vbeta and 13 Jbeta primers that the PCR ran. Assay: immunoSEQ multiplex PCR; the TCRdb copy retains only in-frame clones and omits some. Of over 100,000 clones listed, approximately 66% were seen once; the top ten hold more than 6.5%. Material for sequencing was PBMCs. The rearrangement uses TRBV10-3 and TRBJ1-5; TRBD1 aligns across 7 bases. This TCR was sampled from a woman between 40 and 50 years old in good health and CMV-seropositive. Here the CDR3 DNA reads TGTGCCATCAGTGAAGGGACAGTAGCTCAGCCCCAGCATTTT. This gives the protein CAISEGTVAQPQHF.